The 21 T cell receptor beta chains reported below all come from one sample, sequenced in a study of blood T cell repertoires in COVID-19. Profiling relied on immunoSEQ multiplex PCR, and the TCRdb table lists in-frame clones only, not all of them. Found here are approximately 400,000 clones, 88% of them singletons; the top ten hold roughly an eighth. The sample consisted of peripheral blood. These receptor sequences come from a woman in her fifties or sixties with COVID-19, enrolled during active disease.

The chain links TRBV4-1 to TRBJ1-5; D call uncertain. This CDR3 region has 17 residues. Trimming removed 0 bases from V and 4 bases from J, with 16 bases in between. Germline lookup yields CDR1 MGHRA and CDR2 YSYEKL. CDR3 sequence reads: CASSQDGRSVRNQPQHF. The CDR3 DNA reads TGCGCCAGCAGCCAAGATGGGAGGTCAGTAAGGAATCAGCCCCAGCATTTT.

This sequence joins TRBV27 and TRBJ1-1, with D hard to call. V lost 6 bases and J lost 4, with 15 bases in between. The CDR3 totals 14 residues. The germline V gene has CDR1 MNHEY and CDR2 SMNVEV (reference sequence). The CDR3 region has the DNA TGTGCCAGCAGGGCTAGACCCGAGGGCACTGAAGCTTTCTTT. This sequence encodes CASRARPEGTEAFF.

V and J are TRBV27 and TRBJ2-5, with TRBD1 matching over 10 bases. J gave up 7 bases and V 7 bases, and 9 bases lay outside the gene matches. Germline-derived CDR1 and CDR2 are MNHEY and SMNVEV (reference sequence). The CDR3 contains 14 residues. The CDR3 here is CASTLWGTGATQYF. CDR3 coding DNA: TGTGCCAGCACCTTATGGGGGACAGGGGCGACCCAGTACTTC.

This sequence joins TRBV7-3 and TRBJ2-3; TRBD2 is a possible D gene (7 bases). The V end was cut by 2 bases, the J end by 2 bases, with 11 bases between. CDR3 length: 15 amino acids. Germline CDR1 is SGHTA and CDR2 is FQGTGA. The CDR3 is CASSLAGAHTDTQYF. CDR3 nucleotide sequence: TGTGCCAGCAGCTTAGCGGGGGCGCACACAGATACGCAGTATTTT.

This rearrangement joins TRBV6-5 to TRBJ2-5; 10 bases are shared with TRBD1. Looked up from germline, CDR1 is MNHEY and CDR2 is SVGAGI. The J segment lost 5 bases and the V segment lost 6 bases, leaving 3 bases of the junction unmatched. The CDR3 is 13 amino acids. This CDR3 reads CASRWGQGETQYF. In DNA, the CDR3 is TGTGCCAGCAGGTGGGGACAGGGGGAGACCCAGTACTTC.

V is TRBV6-5 and J is TRBJ2-7, with TRBD2 identical over 14 bases. This CDR3 has 15 residues. CDR1 MNHEY and CDR2 SVGAGI come from the germline V gene. V was clipped by 5 bases and J by 4 bases; unmatched bases: 4. The CDR3 nucleotides are TGTGCCAGCAGTCATCGACTAGCGGGGGGGTACGAGCAGTACTTC. Protein product: CASSHRLAGGYEQYF.

This clone has just one count. Other DNA sequences in the sample encode the same CDR3. The chain links TRBV11-2 to TRBJ2-7, with 7 bases matching TRBD2. V shed 5 bases, J shed 1 base, and the junction held 2 bases outside the gene matches. The CDR3 is made up of 13 amino acids. Germline values: CDR1 SGHAT, CDR2 FQNNGV. CDR3: CASSLGGSYEQYF. The DNA of the CDR3 is TGTGCCAGCAGCCTCGGGGGGTCCTACGAGCAGTACTTC.

The chain couples TRBV10-2 to TRBJ2-3; 8 bases fit TRBD1. V lost 8 bases and J lost 1; bases outside the gene matches: 5. CDR1 is WSHSY, CDR2 SAAADI, per germline. CDR3 size: 14 residues. The CDR3 reads CASEDRAGTDTQYF. CDR3 in DNA: TGCGCCAGCGAGGACAGGGCCGGCACAGATACGCAGTATTTT.

The chain joins TRBV4-2 to TRBJ1-4; possible D gene TRBD1, 5 bases. Trimming took off 0 bases at V and 8 bases at J, with 13 bases between the two ends. Germline assignment: CDR1 LGHNA and CDR2 YNFKEQ. The CDR3 length is 15 residues. For the CDR3, the DNA is TGTGCCAGCAGCCAAGACCAAACCTCAGGGGAAAAACTGTTTTTT. It yields the protein CASSQDQTSGEKLFF.

CDR3 in amino acids: CASGLELQGLNTEAFF. Here the CDR3 DNA reads TGTGCTAGTGGTTTGGAACTACAGGGATTGAACACTGAAGCTTTCTTT. The J gene is TRBJ1-1, the V gene TRBV12-5; D may be TRBD1 (6 bases). The V gene lost 1 base and the J gene lost 0 bases, with 12 bases spanning the gap. The CDR3 covers 16 residues. CDR1 LGHNT and CDR2 FRNRAP come from the germline V gene.

This chain links TRBV10-1 with TRBJ2-7; 8 bases fit TRBD1. The CDR3 is 14 amino acids. The V and J ends lost 5 bases and 3 bases, in that order; junction bases with no gene match: 6. Germline CDR1 WNHNN, CDR2 SYGVQD (reference sequence). This CDR3 is CASSRDRPFYEQYF. DNA of the CDR3: TGCGCCAGCAGTCGGGACAGGCCATTCTACGAGCAGTACTTC.

To note about this clone: Within the sample, other DNA sequences also encode this same CDR3. The chain joins TRBV9 to TRBJ1-1; D not resolved. V lost 2 bases and J lost 5, with 10 bases in between. Germline V gene lookup returns CDR1 SGDLS and CDR2 YYNGEE. The CDR3 spans 13 residues. Here the CDR3 DNA reads TGTGCCAGCAGCGTCTCCCCGGGGACTGAAGCTTTCTTT. Its protein is CASSVSPGTEAFF.

Turning to this clone: Other DNA sequences of this sample code for an identical CDR3. V is TRBV7-6 and J is TRBJ2-2; 8 bases fit TRBD2. Germline V lookup: CDR1 SGHVS, CDR2 FNYEAQ. The CDR3 covers 15 residues. V dropped 1 base and J dropped 6; count of bases not matched to a gene: 4. The DNA of the CDR3 is TGTGCCAGCAGCTTAGGCGGGGGGCCGGCCGGGGAGCTGTTTTTT. It is translated as CASSLGGGPAGELFF.

The genes are TRBV27 and TRBJ1-2, with no clear D. The CDR3 sequence is 13 residues long. From germline, CDR1 is MNHEY and CDR2 SMNVEV (reference sequence). V lost 3 bases and J lost 7, with 12 bases in between. The CDR3: CASSLASGSGYTF. CDR3 nucleotides: TGTGCCAGCAGTTTGGCCTCAGGCAGTGGCTACACCTTC.

The J gene is TRBJ1-1, the V gene TRBV19, with D maybe TRBD1 (5 bases). The germline gives CDR1 LNHDA, CDR2 SQIVND (reference sequence). Trimming removed 5 bases at V and 5 bases at J, with 15 bases between. The CDR3 runs to 14 residues. CDR3 in amino acids: CASSPQGVVTEAFF. In DNA form, the CDR3 reads TGTGCCAGTAGTCCCCAGGGTGTTGTGACTGAAGCTTTCTTT.

The chain joins TRBV30 to TRBJ2-7; 8 positions agree with TRBD1. The CDR3 has 13 residues. Trimming cost V 2 bases and J 2 bases; bases outside gene matches: 2. In germline, CDR1 is GTSNPN, CDR2 SVGIG (reference sequence). CDR3 nucleotide sequence: TGTGCCTGGAGTTTGACAGGGGCCTACGAGCAGTACTTC. Translating it yields CAWSLTGAYEQYF.

This chain uses TRBV5-5 with TRBJ2-1, with TRBD2 matching 10 bases. This CDR3 spans 14 amino acids. V lost 6 bases and J lost 7; bases outside the gene matches: 7. Germline V lookup: CDR1 SGHKS, CDR2 YYEKEE (reference sequence). In DNA, the CDR3 is TGTGCCAGCATCCGTAGCGGGGGGCAGAATGAGCAGTTCTTC. This translates into CASIRSGGQNEQFF.

J is TRBJ1-1 and V is TRBV2; D uncertain. The germline V gene has CDR1 SNHLY and CDR2 FYNNEI. The CDR3 is 13 residues long. Trimming shortened V by 4 bases and J by 4 bases, and 10 bases separated the two germline ends. The CDR3: CASSAGGGTEAFF. DNA for the CDR3: TGTGCCAGCAGTGCGGGAGGAGGCACTGAAGCTTTCTTT.

V and J are TRBV6-5 and TRBJ2-5; D unclear. V was trimmed by 8 bases and J by 4 bases, leaving 17 bases between them. CDR1 MNHEY and CDR2 SVGAGI come from the germline V gene. The CDR3 length is 14 residues. CDR3 loop: CASGSAARGETQYF. In nucleotides, the CDR3 is TGTGCCAGCGGGTCAGCTGCTCGAGGAGAGACCCAGTACTTC.

This clone was detected only once. This chain uses TRBV27 with TRBJ2-1; 15 bases fit TRBD2. CDR1 MNHEY and CDR2 SMNVEV come from the germline V gene (reference sequence). The CDR3 covers 18 residues. Trimming took 4 bases from V and 0 from J; bases not matched to a gene: 4. CDR3 nucleotides: TGTGCCAGCAGTTCGGGACTAGCGGGGGGACACTCCTACAATGAGCAGTTCTTC. Encoded protein: CASSSGLAGGHSYNEQFF.

The J gene is TRBJ2-1, the V gene TRBV5-4; no firm D call. Germline assignment: CDR1 SGHNT and CDR2 YYREEE (reference sequence). CDR3 length: 11 amino acids. The V end was cut by 3 bases, the J end by 6 bases, with 4 bases between. The CDR3 region is CASSSPNEQFF. The CDR3 DNA sequence: TGTGCCAGCAGCTCTCCCAATGAGCAGTTCTTC.